This TCR beta chain comes out of a study of T cell responses to AZD1222 COVID-19 vaccine. Produced via immunoSEQ multiplex PCR; TCRdb's table is partial and in-frame only. The sample consists of over 130,000 clones, 75% to 95% of them appearing once. V shed 4 bases, J shed 4 bases, and the junction held 6 bases outside the gene matches. Germline CDR1 and CDR2: ENHRY and SYGVKD. The length of the CDR3 is 15 residues. The sample here was peripheral blood, taken 28 days after the second AZD1222 dose. The clonotype originates from an adult who received the AZD1222 COVID-19 vaccine. The chain combines TRBV10-3 with TRBJ2-3; TRBD2 agrees at 9 bases. DNA of the CDR3: TGTGCCATCAGTGCTGCGGGAGGGCCCTCAGATACGCAGTATTTT. Translated: CAISAAGGPSDTQYF.